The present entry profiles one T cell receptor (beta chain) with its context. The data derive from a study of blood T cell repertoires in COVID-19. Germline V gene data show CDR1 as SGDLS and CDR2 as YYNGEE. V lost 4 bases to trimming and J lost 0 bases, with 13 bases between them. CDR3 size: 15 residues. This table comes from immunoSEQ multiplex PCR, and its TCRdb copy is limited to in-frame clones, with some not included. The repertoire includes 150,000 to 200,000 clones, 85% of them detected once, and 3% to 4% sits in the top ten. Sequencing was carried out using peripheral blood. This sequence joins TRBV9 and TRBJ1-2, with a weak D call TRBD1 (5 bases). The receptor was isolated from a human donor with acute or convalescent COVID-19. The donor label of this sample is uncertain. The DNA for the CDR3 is TGTGCCAGCAGCCTCCAGACAGTTCCTAACTATGGCTACACCTTC. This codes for CASSLQTVPNYGYTF.